Reported below is one T cell receptor beta chain. The identical CDR3 is also encoded by other nucleotide sequences in the sample. The data were taken from a study of shared clonotypes between healthy human individuals. CD45RO-negative cells were positively selected for CCR7, leaving out terminally differentiated effector memory CD45RA+ cells. V shed 1 base and J shed 1 base, with 8 bases lying between them. CDR1 and CDR2 (germline): SGHTA, FQGNSA. The CDR3 is 15 residues long. Only in-frame clones appear in the TCRdb table, and some are missing; sequencing was by immunoSEQ multiplex PCR. The profile shows about 2 million clones, 85% to 95% of them singletons.

This chain joins TRBV7-2 and TRBJ2-1, with D tentatively TRBD2 (6 bases). This clonotype was sampled from a man between 18 and 35 years old in good health. The specimen sequenced was naive CD8+ T cells sorted from blood. The chain's CDR3 is CASSLGSGSYNEQFF. The CDR3 coding sequence is TGTGCCAGCAGCTTAGGCAGCGGGTCCTACAATGAGCAGTTCTTC. The full variable domain, with the rest looked up from reference TRBV7-2 and TRBJ2-1, is GAGVSQSPSNKVTEKGKDVELRCDPISGHTALYWYRQSLGQGLEFLIYFQGNSAPDKSGLPSDRFSAERTGGSVSTLTIQRTQQEDSAVYLCASSLGSGSYNEQFFGPGTRLTVL.